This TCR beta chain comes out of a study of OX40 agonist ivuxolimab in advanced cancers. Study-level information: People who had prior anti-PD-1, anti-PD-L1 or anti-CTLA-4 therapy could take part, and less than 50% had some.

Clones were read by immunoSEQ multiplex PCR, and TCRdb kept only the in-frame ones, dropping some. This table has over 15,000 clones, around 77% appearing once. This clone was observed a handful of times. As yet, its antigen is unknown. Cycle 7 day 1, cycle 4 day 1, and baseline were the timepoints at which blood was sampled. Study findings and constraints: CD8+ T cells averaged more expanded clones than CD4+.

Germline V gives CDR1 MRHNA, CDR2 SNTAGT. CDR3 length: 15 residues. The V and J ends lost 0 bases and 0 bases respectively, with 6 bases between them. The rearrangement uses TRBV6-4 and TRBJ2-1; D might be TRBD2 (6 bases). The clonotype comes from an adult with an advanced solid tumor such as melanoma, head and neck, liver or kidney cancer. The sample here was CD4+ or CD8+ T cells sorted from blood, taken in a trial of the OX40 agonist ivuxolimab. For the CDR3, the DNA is TGTGCCAGCAGTGACTCTAGCGGCTCCTACAATGAGCAGTTCTTC. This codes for CASSDSSGSYNEQFF.